Included here is one TCR beta chain sequence, with context. A multiplex PCR was run with 60 Vbeta primers and 13 Jbeta primers. Data came from immunoSEQ multiplex PCR; TCRdb stores just in-frame clones and leaves some out. The table records fewer than 150,000 clones, about 74% of them present only once. These data originate in a study of cytomegalovirus exposure and HLA in healthy donors. V was pared by 2 bases and J by 8 bases, with 12 bases between. Per germline, CDR1 LGHNA and CDR2 YNFKEQ. The CDR3 has 13 residues. This receptor was taken from a woman aged 50 to 65 in good health and CMV-seronegative. Sequencing was performed on PBMCs. The chain combines TRBV4-2 with TRBJ1-2; D gene ambiguous. The chain's CDR3 is CASSQRTVSGYTF. The DNA of the CDR3 is TGTGCCAGCAGCCAACGGACTGTTTCGGGCTACACCTTC.